The rows below give T cell receptor beta chains drawn from one sample of a study of identical twins. TCRdb recomputed calls from the 5' RACE reads with MiXCR, one row per CDR3 protein. The sample records about 890,000 distinct CDR3 sequences, about 12% being singletons. This sample also appeared in a second study, on yellow fever vaccine responses in identical twins.

Sequenced input: PBMCs. The receptors were sampled from a woman aged 18 to 35 in good health. Both conserved end residues are part of each CDR3. Each record gives: V gene, D gene, clone size, J gene, CDR3 DNA, CDR3 protein. D genes are given only for firm matches. Size is stated for part of the rows, as once, few or many counts, or as a class when the clone is expanded.

V: TRBV6-1; D: .; size: few; J: TRBJ2-7; DNA: TGTGCCAGTCGGATTGGAGTTGTCTCCTACGAGCAGTACTTC; CDR3: CASRIGVVSYEQYF
V: TRBV4-1; D: .; size: many; J: TRBJ1-1; DNA: TGCGCCAGCAGCCAACAGGGGATGATGGCATCTGAAGCTTTCTTT; CDR3: CASSQQGMMASEAFF
V: TRBV20-1; D: TRBD1; size: .; J: TRBJ2-1; DNA: TGCAGTGCTCGACCCCGGGACAGGGGGGGTAATGAGCAGTTCTTC; CDR3: CSARPRDRGGNEQFF
V: TRBV20-1; D: .; size: .; J: TRBJ1-1; DNA: TGCAATGCCGGAGACAGAAAGAACACTGAAGCTTTCTTT; CDR3: CNAGDRKNTEAFF
V: TRBV2; D: TRBD1; size: many; J: TRBJ2-7; DNA: TGTGCCAGCACCGATCAAAGACTGACAGGGGGCTACGAGCAGTACTTC; CDR3: CASTDQRLTGGYEQYF
V: TRBV5-1; D: .; size: .; J: TRBJ1-1; DNA: TGCGCCAGCAGCTTGGTGCAGGGAGGATTCAAAAACACTGAAGCTTTCTTT; CDR3: CASSLVQGGFKNTEAFF
V: TRBV7-2; D: TRBD2; size: few; J: TRBJ2-1; DNA: TGTGCCAGCAGCACGCGGGAGGGCCACGTCAATGAGCAGTTCTTC; CDR3: CASSTREGHVNEQFF
V: TRBV5-1; D: .; size: few; J: TRBJ2-7; DNA: TGCGCCAGCAGCTTTCAGGACGGAAACTACGAGCAGTACTTC; CDR3: CASSFQDGNYEQYF
V: TRBV7-9; D: .; size: .; J: TRBJ2-2; DNA: TGTGCCAGCAGCTTACGGGAGATCACCGGGGAGCTGTTTTTT; CDR3: CASSLREITGELFF
V: TRBV11-2; D: .; size: .; J: TRBJ2-1; DNA: TGTGCCAGCAGCTTAACATTAACTTCCGGTAATGAGCAGTTCTTC; CDR3: CASSLTLTSGNEQFF
V: TRBV20-1; D: .; size: .; J: TRBJ1-1; DNA: TGCAGTGCTAAATCGGGTTTCTTT; CDR3: CSAKSGFF
V: TRBV6-5; D: .; size: many; J: TRBJ2-7; DNA: TGTGCCAGCAGTTACCGCCGAGGGCAGGGGTACGAGCAGTACTTC; CDR3: CASSYRRGQGYEQYF
V: TRBV14; D: .; size: few; J: TRBJ2-1; DNA: TGTGCCAGCAGCCAAGTGGAGTGGGTGCAGTTCTTC; CDR3: CASSQVEWVQFF
V: TRBV12-3/TRBV12-4; D: .; size: .; J: TRBJ1-6; DNA: TGTGCCAGCAGTTTGAGTCGGTCGAGGAATTCACCCCTCCACTTT; CDR3: CASSLSRSRNSPLHF
V: TRBV5-1; D: TRBD2; size: .; J: TRBJ2-3; DNA: TGCGCCAGCAGCCCCCCCCGGGGGGATGGAGATACGCAGTATTTT; CDR3: CASSPPRGDGDTQYF
V: TRBV2; D: TRBD2; size: few; J: TRBJ2-7; DNA: TGTGCCAGCAAGGCGGGAGCTGTCTACGAGCAGTACTTC; CDR3: CASKAGAVYEQYF
V: TRBV7-6; D: .; size: .; J: TRBJ2-5; DNA: TGTGCCAGCAGCTTCCTCCGGGCCCTCGGTTTGGAGACCCAGTACTTC; CDR3: CASSFLRALGLETQYF
V: TRBV10-3; D: .; size: few; J: TRBJ2-1; DNA: TGTGCCAGCATGTTACCGGGGACGGGGAATGAGCAGTTCTTC; CDR3: CASMLPGTGNEQFF
V: TRBV2; D: .; size: .; J: TRBJ2-3; DNA: TGTGCCAGCACCGACGACACAGATACGCAGTATTTT; CDR3: CASTDDTDTQYF
V: TRBV5-1; D: .; size: few; J: TRBJ2-2; DNA: TGCGCCAGCAGCCTGTGGGCGGAGGACGGGGAGCTGTTTTTT; CDR3: CASSLWAEDGELFF
V: TRBV3-1; D: .; size: many; J: TRBJ2-1; DNA: TGTGCCAGCAGCCGACCACTAGTAAGCTCCTACAATGAGCAGTTCTTC; CDR3: CASSRPLVSSYNEQFF
V: TRBV7-8; D: TRBD2; size: few; J: TRBJ2-7; DNA: TGTGCCAGCAGCTTAGAAGGGACTAGCGGACCAGAGCAGTACTTC; CDR3: CASSLEGTSGPEQYF
V: TRBV5-5; D: .; size: many; J: TRBJ1-2; DNA: TGTGCCAGCAGCTTGGAAGGACGGGGCTACACCTTC; CDR3: CASSLEGRGYTF
V: TRBV20-1; D: .; size: few; J: TRBJ2-5; DNA: TGCAGTGCTAGAGATTGGGAGGCGGGGTGGGAGACCCAGTACTTC; CDR3: CSARDWEAGWETQYF
V: TRBV20-1; D: TRBD2; size: .; J: TRBJ2-1; DNA: TGCAGTGCTAGAGATTCCCCTCGCCTAGCGGGAACCAATGAGCAGTTCTTC; CDR3: CSARDSPRLAGTNEQFF
V: TRBV9; D: TRBD2; size: .; J: TRBJ2-2; DNA: TGTGCCAGCAGCCCAGCGGGAGAATCAGCCGGGGAGCTGTTTTTT; CDR3: CASSPAGESAGELFF
V: TRBV7-9; D: TRBD1; size: few; J: TRBJ1-3; DNA: TGTGCCAGCAGCTTCCCGGACAGGGACAACACCATATATTTT; CDR3: CASSFPDRDNTIYF
V: TRBV7-8; D: TRBD2; size: few; J: TRBJ2-3; DNA: TGTGCCAGCAGCTCACACAGGACTAGCGGGGAAGCAGATACGCAGTATTTT; CDR3: CASSSHRTSGEADTQYF
V: TRBV10-3; D: .; size: many; J: TRBJ1-1; DNA: TGTGCCATCCGAGGGGGGAGGGACACTGAAGCTTTCTTT; CDR3: CAIRGGRDTEAFF
V: TRBV11-2; D: .; size: .; J: TRBJ2-1; DNA: TGTGCCAGCAGCTTCGGCGGGTCATTCCACAATGAGCAGTTCTTC; CDR3: CASSFGGSFHNEQFF
V: TRBV4-2; D: .; size: few; J: TRBJ2-1; DNA: TGTGCCAGCAGCCAAGAATGGAGAATCCATGAGCAGTTCTTC; CDR3: CASSQEWRIHEQFF
V: TRBV3-1; D: TRBD2; size: many; J: TRBJ2-1; DNA: TGTGCCAGCAGCCAAGCGGGGCGGGGGGGCGTTGAGCAGTTCTTC; CDR3: CASSQAGRGGVEQFF
V: TRBV5-1; D: .; size: .; J: TRBJ2-6; DNA: TGCGCCAGCAGCGCCCAGGCCTCTGGGGCCAACGTCCTGACTTTC; CDR3: CASSAQASGANVLTF